The text below deals with one TCR beta chain. This clone came up once. This receptor's antigen is unknown. No base quality values were provided; no much bigger clone lies one nucleotide off. The sequenced samples were obtained from patients with active juvenile idiopathic arthritis. Sorting was carried out immediately after cells were thawed, and dead cells were excluded with Live/Dead Fixable Near-IR Stain. This record comes from a study of circulating and synovial CD4+ cells in juvenile arthritis (dated by TCRdb to 2013 to 2014). Regarding the research as a whole: Within each patient, the TCRbeta CDR3 repertoires of synovial CD4 T cells, bulk blood CD4 T cells and circulating HLA-DR+ CD4 T cells were compared. The goal of the repertoire sequencing was to confirm that synovial clonotypes were enriched in a circulating synovial-like CD4 T cell subset.

Overall study outcomes, separate from this receptor: Because CPL samples and bulk blood CD4 samples differed in T cell genome counts by at least an order of magnitude, sample-size effects were addressed. Circulating pathogenic-like lymphocytes clustered with synovial T cells and shared a substantially higher fraction of CDR3 sequences with synovium than bulk blood. The difference between circulating pathogenic-like lymphocytes and bulk blood T cells was not detected by traditional Vbeta family usage analysis. Compared with bulk blood CD4 repertoires, both the synovial and the circulating pathogenic-like lymphocyte repertoires were less diverse, and some CPL samples were as oligoclonal as synovium. Because overlap with synovium rose as sequencing depth increased, the measured fractions of shared clonotypes likely underestimated the overlap of the full repertoire.

Libraries were built with the immunoSEQ multiplex PCR assay. TCRbeta CDR3 sequencing was performed as a commercial service by an external provider. For the original study's pipeline: Productive nucleotide sequences and amino acid sequences obtained through in silico translation were used in the analyses. Diversity was quantified by Renyi entropy over a range of alpha values, with sample size equalised by taking the median of 200 repeated subsamples. For clustering, the distance between each pair of repertoires was computed as one minus the Chao-modified Jaccard index, which corrected for under-sampling. Frequency-weighted overlap with synovial clonotypes was calculated across 200 sample sizes, using 200 draws without replacement for each, and the value reported was the one at the size of the smaller sample. TCRdb retrieved this table from immuneACCESS and kept in-frame rearrangements only. Not all clones are present; in checked studies, unresolved V genes account for under half, and no reason is known for the remainder. From that table come the V and J calls and clone size; the DNA was used to work out D and trimming. Recorded for this sample are 30,000 to 40,000 clones; around 95% of them occurred a single time. Less than 0.2% of the sample rests with the top ten.

The germline ends are 14 bases apart after V is trimmed by 4 bases and J by 0 bases. As encoded in the germline V gene (reference sequence), CDR1 is GTSNPN while CDR2 is SVGIG. CDR3 length: 15 amino acids, cysteine to phenylalanine. The only DNA kept is the CDR3, 45 bases in frame from the first base. This TCR came from a human donor with juvenile idiopathic arthritis. This chain is built from TRBV30 and TRBJ2-3; a tentative D call is TRBD2 (5 bases match). Sequenced sample: CD4+ T cells from blood. The DNA sequence follows: TGTGCCTGGACCCCAAGCGGTACGAGCACAGATACGCAGTATTTT. Translated, it reads CAWTPSGTSTDTQYF.